The rows below give T cell receptor beta chains drawn from one sample of a study of T-cell reconstitution after alpha-beta-depleted transplantation in children. TCRdb re-analysed the PCR reads in MiXCR, keeping a single row per CDR3 protein. Here the sample spans some 200,000 distinct CDR3 sequences, about 6.4% being singletons. The sample here was PBMCs from the stem cell graft donor, taken from the stem cell graft. These receptors were collected from a human donor who donated a stem cell graft to a child with Wiskott-Aldrich syndrome. CDR3s include the opening cysteine and the closing phenylalanine or tryptophan. The order of the fields is J gene, D gene, V gene, clone size, CDR3 DNA, CDR3 protein. D genes are given only for firm matches. Clone size appears in some rows only: once, few, many, or a class for an expanded clone.

J gene: TRBJ1-2
D gene: NA
V gene: TRBV10-3
clone size: few
CDR3 DNA: TGTGCCATCAGGGGAGGGTCCGACGATGGCTACACCTTC
CDR3 protein: CAIRGGSDDGYTF

J gene: TRBJ1-2
D gene: NA
V gene: TRBV6-1
clone size: many
CDR3 DNA: TGTGCCAGCAGTGCCGCCGGGACGGAGTTGGGTGTGGATGGCTACACCTTC
CDR3 protein: CASSAAGTELGVDGYTF

J gene: TRBJ1-2
D gene: TRBD1
V gene: TRBV3-1
clone size: many
CDR3 DNA: TGTGCCAGCAGCCCCTGGACAGGGGGGGATGGCTACACCTTC
CDR3 protein: CASSPWTGGDGYTF

J gene: TRBJ2-5
D gene: TRBD1
V gene: TRBV3-1
clone size: few
CDR3 DNA: TGTGCCAGCAGCCTCCGGACAGGGGGCGGCGAGACCCAGTACTTC
CDR3 protein: CASSLRTGGGETQYF

J gene: TRBJ1-2
D gene: TRBD1
V gene: TRBV28
clone size: many
CDR3 DNA: TGTGCCAGCAGTTTACGACAGGGGTCCTATGGCTACACCTTC
CDR3 protein: CASSLRQGSYGYTF

J gene: TRBJ2-1
D gene: TRBD1
V gene: TRBV5-5
clone size: many
CDR3 DNA: TGTGCCAGCAGCTTGATAGGGGGCATCACCTACAATGAGCAGTTCTTC
CDR3 protein: CASSLIGGITYNEQFF

J gene: TRBJ1-3
D gene: NA
V gene: TRBV20-1
clone size: NA
CDR3 DNA: TGCAGTGCTAGAGATCAAGTGCCAGGGGATCACGGAAACACCATATATTTT
CDR3 protein: CSARDQVPGDHGNTIYF

J gene: TRBJ2-1
D gene: TRBD2
V gene: TRBV2
clone size: few
CDR3 DNA: TGTGCCAGCAGCGTCCCAGCGGGGGGATCGTACAATGAGCAGTTCTTC
CDR3 protein: CASSVPAGGSYNEQFF

J gene: TRBJ2-7
D gene: TRBD2
V gene: TRBV7-9
clone size: many
CDR3 DNA: TGTGCCAGCAGCTTAGGCGGGACTAGCACATACGAGCAGTACTTC
CDR3 protein: CASSLGGTSTYEQYF

J gene: TRBJ2-1
D gene: TRBD2
V gene: TRBV27
clone size: many
CDR3 DNA: TGTGCCAGCAGTTTACTAGCGGGAGTTTACAATGAGCAGTTCTTC
CDR3 protein: CASSLLAGVYNEQFF

J gene: TRBJ2-1
D gene: TRBD2
V gene: TRBV2
clone size: many
CDR3 DNA: TGTGCCAGCACACATAGCGGGACCCGCTACAATGAGCAGTTCTTC
CDR3 protein: CASTHSGTRYNEQFF

J gene: TRBJ2-1
D gene: TRBD1
V gene: TRBV10-3
clone size: NA
CDR3 DNA: TGTGCCATCCGGGACAGCGCAAGCTCCTACAATGAGCAGTTCTTC
CDR3 protein: CAIRDSASSYNEQFF

J gene: TRBJ2-1
D gene: TRBD2
V gene: TRBV15
clone size: many
CDR3 DNA: TGTGCCACCAGCAGAAACCAACTAGCGGGAGGCTCCAGTGAGCAGTTCTTC
CDR3 protein: CATSRNQLAGGSSEQFF

J gene: TRBJ2-6
D gene: NA
V gene: TRBV4-3
clone size: many
CDR3 DNA: TGCGCCAGCAGCCAAGATGGAGCTCCCTCTGGGGCCAACGTCCTGACTTTC
CDR3 protein: CASSQDGAPSGANVLTF

J gene: TRBJ1-2
D gene: NA
V gene: TRBV5-1
clone size: many
CDR3 DNA: TGCGCCAGCAGCTTGGGCCCCTCAACAGGAGACTCTTGGGGCTACACCTTC
CDR3 protein: CASSLGPSTGDSWGYTF

J gene: TRBJ1-6
D gene: NA
V gene: TRBV7-2
clone size: few
CDR3 DNA: TGTGCCAGCAGCCCGAGGGGGGTTTGGAATTCACCCCTCCACTTT
CDR3 protein: CASSPRGVWNSPLHF

J gene: TRBJ2-1
D gene: TRBD2
V gene: TRBV5-1
clone size: many
CDR3 DNA: TGCGCCAGCAGGTGGCGGGGGTTTCCCTACAATGAGCAGTTCTTC
CDR3 protein: CASRWRGFPYNEQFF

J gene: TRBJ2-1
D gene: NA
V gene: TRBV7-9
clone size: NA
CDR3 DNA: TGTGCCAGCAGCTTAGGCGGGGAAAGGATAAATGAGCAGTTCTTC
CDR3 protein: CASSLGGERINEQFF

J gene: TRBJ2-1
D gene: NA
V gene: TRBV12-3/TRBV12-4
clone size: many
CDR3 DNA: TGTGCCAGCAGTCAACCAGTCCACAATGAGCAGTTCTTC
CDR3 protein: CASSQPVHNEQFF

J gene: TRBJ2-5
D gene: NA
V gene: TRBV28
clone size: many
CDR3 DNA: TGTGCCAGCAGTTTTAGGGGGACCCTCTTGGAGACCCAGTACTTC
CDR3 protein: CASSFRGTLLETQYF

J gene: TRBJ2-7
D gene: NA
V gene: TRBV7-6
clone size: many
CDR3 DNA: TGTGCCAGCAGCTTAGAAGCGAACTACGAGCAGTACTTC
CDR3 protein: CASSLEANYEQYF

J gene: TRBJ1-5
D gene: TRBD1
V gene: TRBV5-5
clone size: NA
CDR3 DNA: TGTGCCAGCAGCTTAGGACAGGGACTCTATCAGCCCCAGCATTTT
CDR3 protein: CASSLGQGLYQPQHF

J gene: TRBJ1-2
D gene: NA
V gene: TRBV12-3/TRBV12-4
clone size: many
CDR3 DNA: TGTGCCAGCAGCCCGGGACGGGTGATTATAGGTGGTGGCTACACCTTC
CDR3 protein: CASSPGRVIIGGGYTF

J gene: TRBJ1-1
D gene: NA
V gene: TRBV5-6
clone size: NA
CDR3 DNA: TGTGCCAGTAGTACGGGACGCTCCCGGATTTTGAACACTGAAGCTTTCTTT
CDR3 protein: CASSTGRSRILNTEAFF

J gene: TRBJ1-2
D gene: TRBD1
V gene: TRBV18
clone size: many
CDR3 DNA: TGTGCCAGCTCATCCGGGACAGTCTATGGCTACACCTTC
CDR3 protein: CASSSGTVYGYTF

J gene: TRBJ2-5
D gene: TRBD2
V gene: TRBV6-5
clone size: many
CDR3 DNA: TGTGCCAGCAGTTACAGACTAGCGGGGGTGTACCAAGAGACCCAGTACTTC
CDR3 protein: CASSYRLAGVYQETQYF

J gene: TRBJ1-5
D gene: NA
V gene: TRBV3-1
clone size: many
CDR3 DNA: TGTGCCAGCAGCCAAGCAGGGGGCAATCAGCCCCAGCATTTT
CDR3 protein: CASSQAGGNQPQHF

J gene: TRBJ1-4
D gene: NA
V gene: TRBV5-8
clone size: many
CDR3 DNA: TGTGCCAGCAGCGATGAGGGGGGAAAGGAAAAACTGTTTTTT
CDR3 protein: CASSDEGGKEKLFF

J gene: TRBJ2-1
D gene: TRBD2
V gene: TRBV11-1
clone size: many
CDR3 DNA: TGTGCCAGCAGCTTAGATCTCCGGGCGGGGGACCGGGGCAATGAGCAGTTCTTC
CDR3 protein: CASSLDLRAGDRGNEQFF

J gene: TRBJ1-5
D gene: NA
V gene: TRBV2
clone size: NA
CDR3 DNA: TGTGCCAGCAGCACCTTCCAGGGGAATCAGCCCCAGCATTTT
CDR3 protein: CASSTFQGNQPQHF

J gene: TRBJ2-7
D gene: NA
V gene: TRBV7-6
clone size: many
CDR3 DNA: TGTGCCAGCAGCTTAGGGCGGGACAATTACTACGAGCAGTACTTC
CDR3 protein: CASSLGRDNYYEQYF

J gene: TRBJ1-5
D gene: NA
V gene: TRBV5-6
clone size: many
CDR3 DNA: TGTGCCAGCAGCTTGGCCAATCAGCCCCAGCATTTT
CDR3 protein: CASSLANQPQHF

J gene: TRBJ2-5
D gene: NA
V gene: TRBV11-2
clone size: NA
CDR3 DNA: TGTGCCAGCAGCTCCAGGACAGCCCCGGGGGAGACCCAGTACTTC
CDR3 protein: CASSSRTAPGETQYF

J gene: TRBJ2-3
D gene: NA
V gene: TRBV20-1
clone size: many
CDR3 DNA: TGCGGAGGAATACACCCCTCGCGGGCAGATACGCAGTATTTT
CDR3 protein: CGGIHPSRADTQYF

J gene: TRBJ2-1
D gene: TRBD2
V gene: TRBV6-2/TRBV6-3
clone size: many
CDR3 DNA: TGTGCCAGCAGCTTAGCGGGAGCAACCAATGAGCAGTTCTTC
CDR3 protein: CASSLAGATNEQFF

J gene: TRBJ2-3
D gene: TRBD1
V gene: TRBV24-1
clone size: many
CDR3 DNA: TGTGCCACCAGTGGTCGAGGCGAGGACAGGGGCACAGATACGCAGTATTTT
CDR3 protein: CATSGRGEDRGTDTQYF

J gene: TRBJ2-3
D gene: NA
V gene: TRBV18
clone size: NA
CDR3 DNA: TGTGCCAGCTCAGCCACGAGGGCACAGGGCCAGATCCAGTATTTT
CDR3 protein: CASSATRAQGQIQYF

J gene: TRBJ2-2
D gene: NA
V gene: TRBV5-1
clone size: many
CDR3 DNA: TGCGCCAGCAGCTTGGCCAGGTCAACCGGGGAGCTGTTTTTT
CDR3 protein: CASSLARSTGELFF

J gene: TRBJ2-5
D gene: NA
V gene: TRBV9
clone size: few
CDR3 DNA: TGTGCCAGCAGTCCCACGGGCGGCCCTCTCGGAGAGACCCAGTACTTC
CDR3 protein: CASSPTGGPLGETQYF

J gene: TRBJ2-5
D gene: TRBD2
V gene: TRBV10-3
clone size: many
CDR3 DNA: TGTGCCATCAGCGAGACTAGCGGGAGGGCCGCAGAGACCCAGTACTTC
CDR3 protein: CAISETSGRAAETQYF

J gene: TRBJ1-5
D gene: NA
V gene: TRBV20-1
clone size: many
CDR3 DNA: TGCAGTGCGTCAGACAGGCCTGCAGGGCCCCAGCATTTT
CDR3 protein: CSASDRPAGPQHF

J gene: TRBJ2-5
D gene: TRBD2
V gene: TRBV7-2
clone size: NA
CDR3 DNA: TGTGCCAGCAGCCGGGACTACAAGGAGACCCAGTACTTC
CDR3 protein: CASSRDYKETQYF

J gene: TRBJ2-7
D gene: TRBD1
V gene: TRBV12-3/TRBV12-4
clone size: many
CDR3 DNA: TGTGCCAGCAACCCCGGACAGGGGGCCTACGAGCAGTACTTC
CDR3 protein: CASNPGQGAYEQYF

J gene: TRBJ2-5
D gene: NA
V gene: TRBV5-1
clone size: NA
CDR3 DNA: TGCGCCAGCAGCTTGGCCAGGACCTCTGAAGAGACCCAGTACTTC
CDR3 protein: CASSLARTSEETQYF

J gene: TRBJ2-1
D gene: NA
V gene: TRBV12-3/TRBV12-4
clone size: many
CDR3 DNA: TGTGCCAGCAGTATAGCCGGGGTCCGCGATGAGCAGTTCTTC
CDR3 protein: CASSIAGVRDEQFF

J gene: TRBJ1-5
D gene: NA
V gene: TRBV6-5
clone size: many
CDR3 DNA: TGTGCCAGCGAGACCGAGAGAGGGTTTCAGCCCCAGCATTTT
CDR3 protein: CASETERGFQPQHF

J gene: TRBJ2-1
D gene: TRBD2
V gene: TRBV20-1
clone size: many
CDR3 DNA: TGCAGTGCTTCTCTAGCGGGAGGCTACAATGAGCAGTTCTTC
CDR3 protein: CSASLAGGYNEQFF

J gene: TRBJ2-7
D gene: NA
V gene: TRBV20-1
clone size: many
CDR3 DNA: TGCAGTGCTACGCGGCCCCAGGACGAGCAGTACTTC
CDR3 protein: CSATRPQDEQYF

J gene: TRBJ2-6
D gene: NA
V gene: TRBV19
clone size: many
CDR3 DNA: TGTGCCAGTAGTATTATCTCCTCTGGGGCCAACGTCCTGACTTTC
CDR3 protein: CASSIISSGANVLTF

J gene: TRBJ2-1
D gene: NA
V gene: TRBV29-1
clone size: many
CDR3 DNA: TGCAGCGTTGCGCGGGTTTCTGATGAGCAGTTCTTC
CDR3 protein: CSVARVSDEQFF

J gene: TRBJ2-5
D gene: NA
V gene: TRBV7-8
clone size: many
CDR3 DNA: TGTGCCAGCAGCTTAGCCTTCGAATCCCGAGAAGAAGAGACCCAGTACTTC
CDR3 protein: CASSLAFESREEETQYF